The 5 T cell receptor beta chains below all came from one sample that was sequenced in a study of cytomegalovirus exposure and HLA in healthy donors. It was with 60 Vbeta and 13 Jbeta primers that the PCR ran. Profiling relied on immunoSEQ multiplex PCR, and the TCRdb table lists in-frame clones only, not all of them. The sample holds approximately 100,000 clones, around 80% seen once. The sequencing sample was made of PBMCs. These receptors all come from a female donor in good health and CMV-seropositive.

The chain combines TRBV30 with TRBJ1-3; the D gene is possibly TRBD1 (6 bases). Looked up from germline, CDR1 is GTSNPN and CDR2 is SVGIG (reference sequence). The CDR3 extends over 15 amino acids. Trimming shortened V by 4 bases and J by 4 bases, and 17 bases separated the two germline ends. DNA of the CDR3: TGTGCCTGGACCCGGGACACAGCAACGGGAAACACCATATATTTT. It translates to CAWTRDTATGNTIYF.

This clone came up once. The V and J genes are TRBV5-1 and TRBJ2-4; 9 bases match TRBD1. The germline V gene encodes CDR1 SGHRS and CDR2 YFSETQ. This CDR3 spans 15 amino acids. The V segment lost 0 bases and the J segment 4 bases; nucleotides outside the gene matches: 2. CDR3 coding DNA: TGCGCCAGCAGCTTGGGGGGGACAGGGAAAAACATTCAGTACTTC. Translating it yields CASSLGGTGKNIQYF.

The chain employs TRBV5-1 and TRBJ2-1, with 9 nucleotides matching TRBD1. CDR3 length equals 13 residues. V shed 4 bases and J 9 bases; nucleotides not matched to a gene: 5. The germline CDR1 and CDR2 sequences are SGHRS and YFSETQ. CDR3 loop: CASSRDRVAEQFF. DNA for the CDR3: TGCGCCAGCAGCCGGGACAGGGTCGCTGAGCAGTTCTTC.

This rearrangement joins TRBV5-1 to TRBJ2-3; D perhaps matches TRBD2 (6 bases). From germline, CDR1 is SGHRS and CDR2 YFSETQ. This CDR3 is built from 15 residues. With 3 bases removed from V and 1 base from J, the gap between germline ends came to 12 bases. CDR3 loop: CASSSRLGGTDTQYF. The CDR3 coding sequence is TGCGCCAGCAGCTCAAGACTAGGGGGCACAGATACGCAGTATTTT. The complete variable domain, with remaining parts taken from reference TRBV5-1 and TRBJ2-3, reads KAGVTQTPRYLIKTRGQQVTLSCSPISGHRSVSWYQQTPGQGLQFLFEYFSETQRNKGNFPGRFSGRQFSNSRSEMNVSTLELGDSALYLCASSSRLGGTDTQYFGPGTRLTVL.

This clone has just one count. This chain connects TRBV28 to TRBJ2-4; 9 bases fit TRBD1. V was clipped by 4 bases and J by 8 bases; unmatched bases: 9. The CDR3 runs 15 residues. Germline V gives CDR1 MDHEN, CDR2 SYDVKM. The CDR3 nucleotides are TGTGCCAGCAGTTCCTCCGGGACAGGGTCGTACATTCAGTACTTC. Its translation: CASSSSGTGSYIQYF.